The 21 T cell receptor beta chains below were found in one sample sequenced in a study of blood T cell repertoires in COVID-19. TCRdb keeps only in-frame clones here, not all; method: immunoSEQ multiplex PCR. The sample holds about 80,000 clones; approximately 90% are singletons and the top ten take around 5%. The sequencing input was peripheral blood. The receptors come from a woman older than 75 with active or convalescent COVID-19.

The chain couples TRBV9 to TRBJ2-3; D might be TRBD2 (7 bases). The CDR3 spans 16 residues. Germline V gene lookup returns CDR1 SGDLS and CDR2 YYNGEE. Between the trimmed V and J ends, which lost 6 bases and 3 bases, there was a span of 20 bases. DNA of the CDR3: TGTGCCAGCACCCAGGGGCGGGAGAGAGGGACAGATACGCAGTATTTT. Protein sequence: CASTQGRERGTDTQYF.

This sequence joins TRBV29-1 and TRBJ2-3; 8 bases are shared with TRBD1. J gave up 1 base and V 7 bases, and 10 bases lay outside the gene matches. Germline CDR1 is SQVTM and CDR2 is ANQGSEA. CDR3 length equals 15 residues. The CDR3: CSALTDRVRTDTQYF. DNA for the CDR3: TGCAGCGCTCTCACGGACAGGGTCCGCACAGATACGCAGTATTTT.

The chain couples TRBV29-1 to TRBJ1-2; 8 bases line up with TRBD1. With 5 bases clipped from V and 3 bases from J, the junction kept 11 bases outside the gene matches. Germline V CDR1 and CDR2: SQVTM, ANQGSEA. The CDR3 totals 15 residues. The CDR3 protein is CSVIGQGARDYGYTF. Here the CDR3 DNA reads TGCAGCGTTATAGGCCAGGGGGCGCGGGACTATGGCTACACCTTC.

This clone was seen a single time. The rearrangement links TRBV7-2 to TRBJ2-1; D not certain. The CDR3 consists of 13 residues. Germline loops: CDR1 SGHTA, CDR2 FQGNSA. V lost 2 bases and J 8 bases, leaving 10 bases between the germline ends. The CDR3 region has the DNA TGTGCCAGCAGCTTAAGCGTTCTCGATGAGCAGTTCTTC. Encoded protein: CASSLSVLDEQFF.

J is TRBJ2-4 and V is TRBV5-4; D might be TRBD1 (5 bases). Trimming shortened V by 4 bases and J by 0 bases, and 11 bases separated the two germline ends. The CDR3 is made up of 15 amino acids. Per germline, CDR1 SGHNT and CDR2 YYREEE (reference sequence). The DNA of the CDR3 is TGTGCCAGCAGCCCGGACACCTTAGCCAAAAACATTCAGTACTTC. Protein sequence: CASSPDTLAKNIQYF.

The J gene is TRBJ2-7, the V gene TRBV10-3; weak D call: TRBD2 (6 bases). The CDR3 contains 13 residues. The germline V and J ends were trimmed by 4 bases and 7 bases, with 14 bases remaining between them. Germline CDR1 ENHRY, CDR2 SYGVKD. CDR3 region: CAISGTTFWEQYF. DNA for the CDR3: TGTGCCATCAGTGGGACTACCTTTTGGGAGCAGTACTTC.

The chain is built from TRBV2 and TRBJ1-2; TRBD1 agrees at 12 bases. V lost 4 bases and J lost 7; bases outside the gene matches: 4. CDR1 SNHLY and CDR2 FYNNEI come from the germline V gene. CDR3 length equals 14 residues. CDR3 nucleotides: TGTGCCAGCAGTGTATGGGACAGGGGGCTTGGCTACACCTTC. It specifies CASSVWDRGLGYTF.

The genes are TRBV4-3 and TRBJ2-7; 8 nucleotides line up with TRBD1. The CDR3 consists of 13 residues. Germline trimming cut 3 bases from V and 5 bases from J; bases unmatched to any gene: 3. Per germline, CDR1 LGHNA and CDR2 YSLEER. The CDR3 region has the DNA TGCGCCAGCAGCCACCGACAGGGGAACGAGCAGTACTTC. It specifies CASSHRQGNEQYF.

This clone was seen only once. This chain connects TRBV3-1 (or the pseudogene TRBV3-2) to TRBJ1-4, with TRBD1 identical over 10 bases. The CDR3 runs 17 residues. The ends lost 1 base at V and 7 bases at J; junction bases unmatched: 9. Germline CDR1 LGHDT, CDR2 YNNKEL (reference sequence). For the CDR3, the DNA is TGTGCCAGCAGCCAAGGCCGGGACAGGGGCTTTTTTGAAAAACTGTTTTTT. This encodes CASSQGRDRGFFEKLFF.

This clone was seen a few times. The genes are TRBV6-6 and TRBJ1-2; D remains unclear. In germline, CDR1 is MNHNY, CDR2 SVGAGI (reference sequence). This CDR3 contains 13 residues. V dropped 6 bases and J dropped 4 bases, with 12 bases sitting between them. CDR3 nucleotide sequence: TGTGCCAGCAGGGAGGTGGGAAGCTATGGCTACACCTTC. This gives the protein CASREVGSYGYTF.

The table lists this clone with a few counts. The CDR3 bases are TGTGCCAGCAGTGTAGTCTCTTACGAGCAGTACTTC. This codes for CASSVVSYEQYF. The chain is built from TRBV2 and TRBJ2-7; D is unresolved. This CDR3 contains 12 residues. The V gene lost 4 bases and the J gene lost 4 bases, with 8 bases spanning the gap. CDR1 and CDR2 (germline): SNHLY, FYNNEI.

The chain recombines TRBV3-1 (or the pseudogene TRBV3-2) with TRBJ2-3; D might be TRBD2 (6 bases). CDR3 length equals 12 residues. The V gene's germline CDR1 is LGHDT and CDR2 YNNKEL (reference sequence). The ends were cut back, 5 bases at V and 7 bases at J, with 10 bases in the middle. Here the CDR3 reads CASSGGVNTQYF. CDR3 nucleotide sequence: TGTGCCAGCAGCGGAGGGGTCAATACGCAGTATTTT.

The chain has TRBV24-1 and TRBJ2-3; D is perhaps TRBD2 (6 bases). In germline, CDR1 is KGHDR, CDR2 SFDVKD. V was clipped by 3 bases and J by 0 bases, with 18 bases between them. The CDR3 runs to 18 residues. CDR3 region: CATSDQLSDGGSTDTQYF. As DNA, the CDR3 is TGTGCCACCAGTGATCAACTGTCAGACGGGGGAAGCACAGATACGCAGTATTTT.

DNA for the CDR3: TGTGCCAGCTCACCACTCCGACAAGGGGGCACCTACGAGCAGTACTTC. Translated: CASSPLRQGGTYEQYF. This chain links TRBV18 with TRBJ2-7; 7 nucleotides match TRBD1. The length of the CDR3 is 16 residues. With V trimmed by 1 base and J by 2 bases, 8 bases remained unmatched. Germline CDR1 reads KGHSH; CDR2 reads LQKENI.

The count of this clone is one. The chain recombines TRBV3-1 (or the pseudogene TRBV3-2) with TRBJ1-1; unclear D gene. The ends were cut back, 0 bases at V and 9 bases at J, with 17 bases in the middle. The CDR3 extends over 15 amino acids. Germline V gives CDR1 LGHDT, CDR2 YNNKEL (reference sequence). Written as DNA, the CDR3 is TGTGCCAGCAGCCAAGATCAGGCGGGTAGTAGGCAAGCTTTCTTT. As protein: CASSQDQAGSRQAFF.

The J gene is TRBJ1-1, the V gene TRBV15, with D tentatively TRBD1 (5 bases). Trimming cost V 8 bases and J 1 base, with 17 bases left between them. Germline V gene data show CDR1 as LNHNV and CDR2 as YYDKDF (reference sequence). The CDR3 covers 15 residues. CDR3 DNA sequence: TGTGCCACCCGGCGCGGGGACGCGAGGAACACTGAAGCTTTCTTT. Translated, it gives CATRRGDARNTEAFF.

This chain uses TRBV7-6 with TRBJ2-1; D gene uncertain. Germline V gene lookup returns CDR1 SGHVS and CDR2 FNYEAQ. The CDR3 length is 16 residues. V was pared by 7 bases and J by 3 bases, with 19 bases between. In DNA form, the CDR3 reads TGTGCCAGCACCCCGATGAACCCTGGCAGCTACAATGAGCAGTTCTTC. Its protein product is CASTPMNPGSYNEQFF.

This clone showed up just once. The chain has TRBV23-1 and TRBJ2-7; D is unclear. TRBV23-1 has ORF status, its function being uncertain. Between the trimmed V and J ends, which lost 2 bases and 6 bases, there was a span of 8 bases. The CDR3 spans 12 residues. The chain's CDR3 is CASSQGQSEQYF. CDR3 coding DNA: TGCGCCAGCAGTCAAGGGCAGAGCGAGCAGTACTTC.

The CDR3 reads CASSKRWRPAGADTQYF. In nucleotides, the CDR3 is TGTGCCAGCAGCAAAAGGTGGAGGCCGGCCGGTGCGGATACGCAGTATTTT. The chain is built from TRBV21-1 and TRBJ2-3; the table's D call, TRBD2, was not checked against the DNA. TRBV21-1 is termed a pseudogene. The CDR3 extends over 17 amino acids.

The chain links TRBV6-5 to TRBJ2-7; D is uncertain. The CDR3 runs 16 residues. Germline V gives CDR1 MNHEY, CDR2 SVGAGI. Trimming took off 0 bases at V and 1 base at J, with 13 bases between the two ends. CDR3 protein: CASSYSSASFSYEQYF. CDR3 coding DNA: TGTGCCAGCAGTTACTCTTCCGCGTCCTTTTCCTACGAGCAGTACTTC.

The CDR3 DNA is TGTGCCAGCAGCTACAGGGCCGATACGCAGTATTTT. Translated, it gives CASSYRADTQYF. The genes are TRBV7-2 and TRBJ2-3; D perhaps matches TRBD1 (6 bases). Germline values: CDR1 SGHTA, CDR2 FQGNSA. Trimming left V 4 bases short and J 6 bases short, with 8 bases between. This CDR3 is 12 amino acids long.